Shown below are 14 T cell receptor beta chains from a single sample sequenced in a study of blood T cell repertoires in COVID-19. TCRdb's table, derived via immunoSEQ multiplex PCR, lists solely in-frame clones and lacks some. The sample has about 200,000 clones, 70% to 90% seen once. Material: PBMCs or T cells enriched from blood (not recorded which). These receptor sequences come from a woman under 30 who had recovered from COVID-19.

V and J are TRBV11-2 and TRBJ1-1, with D possibly matching TRBD1 (5 bases). The V gene lost 1 base and the J gene lost 0 bases, with 9 bases spanning the gap. The germline CDR1 and CDR2 sequences are SGHAT and FQNNGV. The CDR3 spans 15 residues. Here the CDR3 reads CASSLGQTMNTEAFF. For the CDR3, the DNA is TGTGCCAGCAGCTTAGGACAGACAATGAACACTGAAGCTTTCTTT.

This clone was picked up a small number of times. The chain links TRBV2 to TRBJ2-1, with TRBD2 matching 7 bases. The CDR3 runs 14 residues. The ends lost 5 bases at V and 5 bases at J; junction bases unmatched: 6. Germline V gene sequence: CDR1 SNHLY, CDR2 FYNNEI. As DNA, the CDR3 is TGTGCCAGCAGTAAAACGGGACTAAACAATGAGCAGTTCTTC. Its translation is CASSKTGLNNEQFF.

The rearrangement joins TRBV28 to TRBJ2-6; D is undetermined. The CDR3 contains 19 residues. Trimming cost V 6 bases and J 0 bases, with 21 bases left between them. From germline, CDR1 is MDHEN and CDR2 SYDVKM. The CDR3 here is CASSIIRLRSFSGANVLTF. CDR3 coding DNA: TGTGCCAGCAGCATAATACGTCTCAGGTCATTCTCTGGGGCCAACGTCCTGACTTTC.

The V and J genes are TRBV28 and TRBJ1-5; no firm D call. CDR1 and CDR2 (germline): MDHEN, SYDVKM. CDR3 length: 14 residues. V was trimmed by 3 bases and J by 0 bases, leaving 6 bases between them. CDR3 sequence reads: CASSLRLSNQPQHF. The CDR3 coding sequence is TGTGCCAGCAGTTTGCGGCTTAGCAATCAGCCCCAGCATTTT.

This rearrangement joins TRBV7-9 to TRBJ2-7; tentatively, D is TRBD1 (5 bases). The V and J ends lost 4 bases and 3 bases respectively, with 16 bases between them. The CDR3 runs to 15 residues. Germline V lookup: CDR1 SEHNR, CDR2 FQNEAQ (reference sequence). The CDR3 DNA is TGTGCCAGCAGCTCACCTTATTCAGGGTTCTACGAGCAGTACTTC. This encodes CASSSPYSGFYEQYF.

This chain uses TRBV7-3 with TRBJ2-3; TRBD2 matches 11 bases. The trim removed 2 bases at V and 0 bases at J, leaving 10 bases unmatched. The CDR3 loop spans 19 amino acids. Per germline, CDR1 SGHTA and CDR2 FQGTGA. CDR3: CASSLGILAGGSSTDTQYF. The CDR3 DNA reads as TGTGCCAGCAGCTTAGGTATCCTAGCGGGGGGATCTAGCACAGATACGCAGTATTTT.

This chain connects TRBV3-1 (or the pseudogene TRBV3-2) to TRBJ1-4; 7 bases are a match to TRBD1. This CDR3 has 14 amino acids. V was clipped by 4 bases and J by 8 bases; unmatched bases: 7. Germline lookup yields CDR1 LGHDT and CDR2 YNNKEL (reference sequence). The CDR3 sequence is CASSPRQGREKLFF. The CDR3 bases are TGTGCCAGCAGCCCTCGACAGGGACGGGAAAAACTGTTTTTT.

The genes are TRBV4-2 and TRBJ2-1, with TRBD2 matching 11 bases. CDR1 LGHNA and CDR2 YNFKEQ come from the germline V gene. J gave up 10 bases and V 1 base, and 3 bases lay outside the gene matches. There are 14 residues in the CDR3. Here the CDR3 reads CASSQVLAGGEQFF. The CDR3 DNA reads TGTGCCAGCAGCCAAGTTTTAGCGGGGGGGGAGCAGTTCTTC.

This sequence joins TRBV10-1 and TRBJ1-5; maybe TRBD1 (5 bases). This CDR3 has 14 amino acids. CDR1 and CDR2 (germline): WNHNN, SYGVQD (reference sequence). V shed 7 bases and J shed 4 bases, with 14 bases lying between them. This CDR3 is CASKVEGANQPQHF. DNA for the CDR3: TGCGCCAGCAAGGTTGAAGGGGCGAATCAGCCCCAGCATTTT.

The chain combines TRBV6-5 with TRBJ1-4, with D unclear. The CDR3 has 11 residues. V lost 6 bases and J lost 5, with 4 bases in between. Germline CDR1 and CDR2: MNHEY and SVGAGI. CDR3 protein: CASRLNEKLFF. The CDR3, as DNA: TGTGCCAGCAGACTGAATGAAAAACTGTTTTTT.

As regards this clone: A read error may produce the germline difference seen at one junction end. The genes are TRBV6-5 and TRBJ2-2; D unclear. Germline CDR1 is MNHEY and CDR2 is SVGAGI. CDR3 length equals 15 residues. CDR3 region: CASSYQTSNAGELFF. CDR3 in DNA: TGTGCCAGCAGTTACCAGACTTCGAACGCCGGGGAGCTGTTTTTT.

This clone was detected once. This sequence joins TRBV2 and TRBJ2-7; D ambiguous. V was clipped by 1 base and J by 6 bases, with 13 bases between them. In germline, CDR1 is SNHLY, CDR2 FYNNEI. This CDR3 spans 14 amino acids. For the CDR3, the DNA is TGTGCCAGCAGTGAAGGCGCCGTCAGAGGCGAGCAGTACTTC. Residues: CASSEGAVRGEQYF.

The count of this clone is one. This chain uses TRBV13 with TRBJ2-7; TRBD2 matches at 9 bases. With 4 bases clipped from V and 0 bases from J, the junction kept 4 bases outside the gene matches. CDR1 and CDR2 (germline): PRHDT, FYEKMQ (reference sequence). The CDR3 consists of 15 residues. The CDR3 bases are TGTGCCAGCAGCTACGCGGGGGGGAGCTCCTACGAGCAGTACTTC. Protein sequence: CASSYAGGSSYEQYF.

J is TRBJ2-6 and V is TRBV28; maybe TRBD1 (5 bases). The V gene's germline CDR1 is MDHEN and CDR2 SYDVKM. Trimming cost V 8 bases and J 0 bases, with 11 bases left between them. The CDR3 runs to 15 residues. CDR3 bases: TGTGCCAGCGGACATGCGAGCTCTGGGGCCAACGTCCTGACTTTC. Amino acid sequence: CASGHASSGANVLTF. The entire variable domain, with the rest obtained from reference TRBV28 and TRBJ2-6, is as follows: DVKVTQSSRYLVKRTGEKVFLECVQDMDHENMFWYRQDPGLGLRLIYFSYDVKMKEKGDIPEGYSVSREKKERFSLILESASTNQTSMYLCASGHASSGANVLTFGAGSRLTVL.